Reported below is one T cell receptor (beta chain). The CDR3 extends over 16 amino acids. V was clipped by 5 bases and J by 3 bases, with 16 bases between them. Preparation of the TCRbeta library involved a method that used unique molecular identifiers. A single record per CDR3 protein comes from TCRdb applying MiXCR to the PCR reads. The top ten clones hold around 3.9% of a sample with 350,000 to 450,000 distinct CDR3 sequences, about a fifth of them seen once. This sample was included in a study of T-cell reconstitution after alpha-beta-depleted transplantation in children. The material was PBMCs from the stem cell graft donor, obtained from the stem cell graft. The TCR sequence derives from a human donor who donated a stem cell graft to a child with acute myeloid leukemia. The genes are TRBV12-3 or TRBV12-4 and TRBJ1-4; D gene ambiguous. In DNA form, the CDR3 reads TGTGCCAGCAGTCACCCCCGGGGATCCTCTAATGAAAAACTGTTTTTT. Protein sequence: CASSHPRGSSNEKLFF.